This T cell receptor beta chain originates from a study of cytomegalovirus exposure and HLA in healthy donors. General study points: TCR sequences were mostly rare, though some public TCRs occurred in many donors. Reports showed the classifier diagnosing cytomegalovirus status with high specificity and sensitivity.

Concerning this clone itself: Its target is not known.

The ends were cut back, 1 base at V and 7 bases at J, with 10 bases in the middle. The CDR3 length is 13 residues. In germline, CDR1 is SGHNT, CDR2 YENEEA. Primers included in the PCR were 60 Vbeta and 13 Jbeta primers. Assay used: immunoSEQ multiplex PCR; TCRdb lists only in-frame clones, some missing. The sample contains roughly 120,000 clones, about 70% of which appear only once. The receptor was isolated from a woman between 40 and 55 years old in good health and CMV-seropositive. The chain has TRBV11-3 and TRBJ1-1, with D perhaps TRBD1 (5 bases). Sequenced input: PBMCs. The CDR3 loop is CASSLGGDGEAFF. CDR3 nucleotide sequence: TGTGCCAGCAGCTTAGGGGGGGACGGTGAAGCTTTCTTT.